This paragraph covers one T cell receptor beta chain sequence. Germline lookup yields CDR1 MNHEY and CDR2 SMNVEV (reference sequence). V gave up 6 bases and J gave up 2 bases; unmatched junction bases: 3. This CDR3 region has 13 residues. The data were obtained in a study of Graves' ophthalmopathy and Graves' hyperthyroidism. TCR beta CDR3 regions were amplified from RNA transcripts. An opening RT-PCR round employed HTBI primers and preceded a second-round multiplex PCR. One entry per CDR3 protein, called by TCRdb with MiXCR from the multiplex PCR reads. The sample has 360,000 or so distinct CDR3 sequences; about 17% are singletons.

The chain is built from TRBV27 and TRBJ2-7, with 8 nucleotides matching TRBD1. The sample comprised peripheral blood. The receptor was isolated from a woman between 18 and 29 years old with Graves' ophthalmopathy. The CDR3 spells CASRQGVAYEQYF. CDR3 coding DNA: TGTGCCAGCAGACAGGGGGTGGCCTACGAGCAGTACTTC.